These 27 T cell receptor beta chains share one sample of origin, sequenced in a study of blood T cell repertoires in COVID-19 (dated by TCRdb to the early 2020s). Library preparation used the immunoSEQ multiplex PCR assay. The table was pulled from immuneACCESS by TCRdb, which kept in-frame rearrangements only. Such tables lose some clones; where checked, under half of the loss comes from unresolved V genes, and the rest has no known cause. This sample lists approximately 170,000 clones; under 85% were detected once. Clones ranked in the top ten supply approximately 1.3% of the sample. Sequenced: peripheral blood. All receptors come from a man aged 55-75 years who had recovered from COVID-19.

The chain combines TRBV4-2 with TRBJ2-1, with a tentative D call TRBD2 (7 bases). Germline loops: CDR1 LGHNA, CDR2 YNFKEQ. The CDR3 totals 18 residues. V lost 1 base and J lost 0, with 16 bases in between. The CDR3 DNA sequence: TGTGCCAGCAGCCAAGGGGAGGGGGTGGGGCGCTCCTACAATGAGCAGTTCTTC. It codes for CASSQGEGVGRSYNEQFF.

This clone was seen only once. V and J are TRBV7-3 and TRBJ2-5; D uncertain. Trimming removed 5 bases at V and 4 bases at J, with 11 bases between. The CDR3 loop spans 13 amino acids. Germline CDR1 and CDR2: SGHTA and FQGTGA. The CDR3 coding sequence is TGTGCCAGCAGCCGAGGTGCGCTAGAGACCCAGTACTTC. Protein product: CASSRGALETQYF.

This clone is a singleton in its sample. The chain uses TRBV6-5 and TRBJ2-7, with 9 bases matching TRBD1. V was clipped by 5 bases and J by 5 bases; unmatched bases: 10. Germline CDR1 is MNHEY and CDR2 is SVGAGI. The CDR3 sequence is 15 residues long. The CDR3, as DNA: TGTGCCAGCAGTCTACGGACAGGGGAGATCCACGAGCAGTACTTC. Its translation is CASSLRTGEIHEQYF.

The chain employs TRBV25-1 and TRBJ1-3; 9 nucleotides line up with TRBD1. Germline V gene sequence: CDR1 MGHDK, CDR2 SYGVNS. CDR3 length: 18 residues. J lost 0 bases, V lost 4 bases, and 10 bases had no gene match. The CDR3 region has the DNA TGTGCCAGCAGTGCTTTCACCGGGACAGGGTCCTCTGGAAACACCATATATTTT. Protein: CASSAFTGTGSSGNTIYF.

The J gene is TRBJ2-7, the V gene TRBV4-1; no reliable D call. Trimming took 1 base from V and 8 from J, leaving 12 bases between them. This CDR3 has 13 residues. CDR1 MGHRA and CDR2 YSYEKL come from the germline V gene. This CDR3 reads CASSQGPRNKQYF. CDR3 nucleotides: TGCGCCAGCAGCCAAGGACCCAGGAACAAGCAGTACTTC.

The rearrangement joins TRBV9 to TRBJ2-1; 13 bases match TRBD2. Germline V gene data show CDR1 as SGDLS and CDR2 as YYNGEE. Germline trimming cut 0 bases from V and 7 bases from J; bases unmatched to any gene: 19. This CDR3 spans 21 amino acids. This CDR3 is CASSVATSTPRLAGGMNEQFF. Written as DNA, the CDR3 is TGTGCCAGCAGCGTAGCTACCTCAACTCCAAGACTAGCGGGGGGCATGAATGAGCAGTTCTTC. The full variable domain, in which reference TRBV9 and TRBJ2-1 provide the parts outside the CDR3, is DSGVTQTPKHLITATGQRVTLRCSPRSGDLSVYWYQQSLDQGLQFLIQYYNGEERAKGNILERFSAQQFPDLHSELNLSSLELGDSALYFCASSVATSTPRLAGGMNEQFFGPGTRLTVL.

This CDR3 is CASSQDLQGNGYTF. The CDR3 region has the DNA TGTGCCAGCAGCCAAGATCTCCAGGGCAATGGCTACACCTTC. V gene TRBV14 combines with J gene TRBJ1-2, with TRBD1 as a possible D gene (5 bases). The CDR3 covers 14 residues. V was trimmed by 0 bases and J by 6 bases, leaving 11 bases between them. CDR1 is SGHDN and CDR2 is FVKESK in the germline V gene. Looking up the rest from reference TRBV14 and TRBJ1-2 gives the full variable domain: EAGVTQFPSHSVIEKGQTVTLRCDPISGHDNLYWYRRVMGKEIKFLLHFVKESKQDESGMPNNRFLAERTGGTYSTLKVQPAELEDSGVYFCASSQDLQGNGYTFGSGTRLTVV.

The chain uses TRBV5-1 and TRBJ2-2; perhaps TRBD2 as D (6 bases). The CDR3 extends over 16 amino acids. Trimming took 0 bases from V and 4 from J, leaving 13 bases between them. Germline CDR1 is SGHRS and CDR2 is YFSETQ. CDR3 DNA sequence: TGCGCCAGCAGCTTGGTACCGGGGGAAGTCACCGGGGAGCTGTTTTTT. It specifies CASSLVPGEVTGELFF.

The chain has TRBV5-1 and TRBJ2-1, with 9 bases identical to TRBD1. Germline V gene data show CDR1 as SGHRS and CDR2 as YFSETQ. With 3 bases clipped from V and 6 bases from J, the junction kept 7 bases outside the gene matches. This CDR3 spans 15 amino acids. The CDR3 DNA follows: TGCGCCAGCAGCTATGCCGGGACAGGGATCAATGAGCAGTTCTTC. Its translation is CASSYAGTGINEQFF.

This chain joins TRBV5-1 and TRBJ2-3; 8 nucleotides line up with TRBD2. The J segment lost 3 bases and the V segment lost 3 bases, leaving 3 bases of the junction unmatched. CDR3 size: 14 residues. In germline, CDR1 is SGHRS, CDR2 YFSETQ. CDR3 bases: TGCGCCAGCAGCTCCGGGACTAGAACAGATACGCAGTATTTT. It yields the protein CASSSGTRTDTQYF.

The chain joins TRBV6-5 to TRBJ1-3; 7 bases match TRBD1. Germline-derived CDR1 and CDR2 are MNHEY and SVGAGI. Losses at the gene ends were 5 bases for V and 0 bases for J; bases not matched to a gene: 4. The CDR3 runs 15 residues. This chain's CDR3 is CASSQDRSSGNTIYF. The DNA of the CDR3 is TGTGCCAGCAGTCAGGACAGGAGCTCTGGAAACACCATATATTTT.

V usage is TRBV4-1 and J usage is TRBJ2-2; 9 nucleotides align to TRBD1. Trimming at V came to 0 bases and at J to 7 bases, leaving 6 bases not matched to a gene. Germline values: CDR1 MGHRA, CDR2 YSYEKL. The CDR3 extends over 16 amino acids. The CDR3 coding sequence is TGCGCCAGCAGCCAAGAGCCGGGACAGGGTGGCGGGGAGCTGTTTTTT. It encodes CASSQEPGQGGGELFF.

The rearrangement joins TRBV27 to TRBJ2-3; TRBD2 might be the D (5 bases). V lost 6 bases to trimming and J lost 2 bases, with 6 bases between them. Germline CDR1 is MNHEY and CDR2 is SMNVEV (reference sequence). The CDR3 covers 12 residues. Here the CDR3 DNA reads TGTGCCAGCAGCCGGGACACAGATACGCAGTATTTT. This codes for CASSRDTDTQYF.

DNA for the CDR3: TGTGCCAGCAGGATACAGGGGAATAGCAATCAGCCCCAGCATTTT. Protein: CASRIQGNSNQPQHF. The genes are TRBV6-5 and TRBJ1-5, with TRBD1 matching 7 bases. The germline V gene has CDR1 MNHEY and CDR2 SVGAGI. The CDR3 contains 15 residues. The trim removed 6 bases at V and 0 bases at J, leaving 5 bases unmatched.

The CDR3 sequence: CASSPRTGSNQPQHF. The CDR3 nucleotides read TGTGCCAGTAGTCCCCGGACAGGTAGCAATCAGCCCCAGCATTTT. The V gene is TRBV19, the J gene TRBJ1-5; TRBD1 matches at 7 bases. With V trimmed by 5 bases and J by 0 bases, 4 bases remained unmatched. From germline, CDR1 is LNHDA and CDR2 SQIVND (reference sequence). CDR3 length equals 15 residues. The complete variable domain, with remaining parts taken from reference TRBV19 and TRBJ1-5, reads DGGITQSPKYLFRKEGQNVTLSCEQNLNHDAMYWYRQDPGQGLRLIYYSQIVNDFQKGDIAEGYSVSREKKESFPLTVTSAQKNPTAFYLCASSPRTGSNQPQHFGDGTRLSIL.

The V call is TRBV6-5, the J call TRBJ1-1; 7 bases fit TRBD1. CDR1 and CDR2 from the germline V gene are MNHEY and SVGAGI. This CDR3 has 15 residues. V was pared by 6 bases and J by 4 bases, with 11 bases of the junction left unmatched. The CDR3 spells CASRVQGWTGTEAFF. The CDR3 coding sequence is TGTGCCAGCAGGGTACAGGGGTGGACCGGCACTGAAGCTTTCTTT.

V is TRBV30 and J is TRBJ1-1; D is unresolved. This CDR3 comprises 11 residues. Trimming left V 5 bases short and J 8 bases short, with 12 bases between. Germline V lookup: CDR1 GTSNPN, CDR2 SVGIG (reference sequence). The CDR3 reads CAWELGGEAFF. The DNA for the CDR3 is TGTGCCTGGGAGCTTGGAGGGGAAGCTTTCTTT.

This clone was detected a few times. The chain couples TRBV5-4 to TRBJ1-6, with 8 bases that match TRBD1. Germline CDR1 reads SGHNT; CDR2 reads YYREEE (reference sequence). The V and J ends lost 7 bases and 10 bases, in that order; junction bases with no gene match: 10. CDR3 length: 14 residues. In nucleotides, the CDR3 is TGTGCCAGCTCCAACGACAGGGGCGGCTCACCCCTCCACTTT. It codes for CASSNDRGGSPLHF.

V is TRBV6-5 and J is TRBJ1-2; TRBD1 might be the D (5 bases). The CDR3 extends over 11 amino acids. Germline loops: CDR1 MNHEY, CDR2 SVGAGI. Deletions cut 5 bases from V and 8 bases from J, with 9 bases between. CDR3 DNA sequence: TGTGCCAGCAGTACAGGCCGAGGCTACACCTTC. Translating gives CASSTGRGYTF.

This chain connects TRBV5-1 to TRBJ1-1; 7 positions agree with TRBD1. The CDR3 runs to 14 residues. V lost 7 bases to trimming and J lost 2 bases; unmatched junction nucleotides: 8. Germline CDR1 is SGHRS and CDR2 is YFSETQ. The chain's CDR3 is CASARQGPNTEAFF. The CDR3 DNA reads TGCGCCAGCGCGAGACAGGGCCCTAACACTGAAGCTTTCTTT.

The chain recombines TRBV18 with TRBJ2-3, with 15 bases lining up with TRBD2. This CDR3 has 17 residues. The germline CDR1 and CDR2 sequences are KGHSH and LQKENI. V trimming: 3 bases; J trimming: 4 bases; junction bases outside the gene matches: 5. Here the CDR3 DNA reads TGTGCCAGCTCACCCGGACTAGCGGGGGGGCCATCAGATACGCAGTATTTT. This codes for CASSPGLAGGPSDTQYF.

This clone was recorded only once. The chain couples TRBV11-3 to TRBJ2-3; 7 nucleotides line up with TRBD1. CDR3 length: 13 amino acids. V trimming: 5 bases; J trimming: 4 bases; junction bases outside the gene matches: 3. Germline CDR1 and CDR2: SGHNT and YENEEA. The CDR3 nucleotides read TGTGCCAGCAGCGAAGGGACAGCAGATACGCAGTATTTT. Translated: CASSEGTADTQYF.

This chain uses TRBV6-1 with TRBJ1-1, with D perhaps matching TRBD1 (5 bases). Looked up from germline, CDR1 is MNHNS and CDR2 is SASEGT. Deletions cut 1 base from V and 5 bases from J, with 11 bases between. This CDR3 region has 14 residues. CDR3 amino acids: CASSEGGGVTEAFF. CDR3 in DNA: TGTGCCAGCAGTGAAGGGGGGGGTGTTACTGAAGCTTTCTTT.

This clone was seen a few times. The CDR3 region is CASSEARRQGPHLDTEAFF. For the CDR3, the DNA is TGTGCCAGCAGTGAAGCTCGCCGACAGGGACCCCACTTGGACACTGAAGCTTTCTTT. The J gene is TRBJ1-1, the V gene TRBV2; 7 bases are a match to TRBD1. Germline loops: CDR1 SNHLY, CDR2 FYNNEI. The CDR3 loop spans 19 amino acids. Germline trimming cut 0 bases from V and 3 bases from J; bases unmatched to any gene: 16.

V is TRBV7-9 and J is TRBJ2-5, with 9 bases fitting TRBD2. Unmatched junction bases numbered 9, after V lost 5 bases and J lost 5 bases. CDR3 length: 15 amino acids. Germline values: CDR1 SEHNR, CDR2 FQNEAQ (reference sequence). CDR3 residues: CASSQGSGGPETQYF. Written as DNA, the CDR3 is TGTGCCAGCAGCCAAGGTAGCGGGGGCCCGGAGACCCAGTACTTC.

About this clone itself: The same CDR3 also results from other DNA sequences found in this sample. The chain joins TRBV12-3 or TRBV12-4 to TRBJ1-2; D is undetermined. Trimming left V 2 bases short and J 5 bases short, with 6 bases between. The CDR3 runs 12 residues. The CDR3 spells CASSLRLYGYTF. Written as DNA, the CDR3 is TGTGCCAGCAGTTTACGTCTATATGGCTACACCTTC.

The CDR3 DNA reads as TGTGCCAGCAGTTACGCGGGGGATGAAAAACTGTTTTTT. This codes for CASSYAGDEKLFF. The chain has TRBV6-5 and TRBJ1-4; TRBD1 is a possible D gene (5 bases). V was pared by 2 bases and J by 6 bases, with 7 bases between. The CDR3 runs 13 residues. Germline V gives CDR1 MNHEY, CDR2 SVGAGI.